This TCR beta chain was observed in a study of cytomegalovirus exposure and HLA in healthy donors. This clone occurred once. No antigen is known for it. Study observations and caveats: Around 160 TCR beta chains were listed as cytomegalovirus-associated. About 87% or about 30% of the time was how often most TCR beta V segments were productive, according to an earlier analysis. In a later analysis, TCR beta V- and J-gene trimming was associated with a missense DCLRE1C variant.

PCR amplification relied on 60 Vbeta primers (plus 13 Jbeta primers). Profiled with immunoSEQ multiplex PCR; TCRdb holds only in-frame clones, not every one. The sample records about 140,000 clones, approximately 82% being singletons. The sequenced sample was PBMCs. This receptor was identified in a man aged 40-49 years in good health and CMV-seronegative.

The CDR3 is CAIGGSGGANTQYF. In DNA form, the CDR3 reads TGTGCCATCGGGGGCAGCGGGGGGGCAAATACGCAGTATTTT. The V gene is TRBV10-3, the J gene TRBJ2-3; 10 bases map to TRBD2. Trimming cost V 8 bases and J 7 bases; bases outside gene matches: 9. This CDR3 spans 14 amino acids. The germline gives CDR1 ENHRY, CDR2 SYGVKD.